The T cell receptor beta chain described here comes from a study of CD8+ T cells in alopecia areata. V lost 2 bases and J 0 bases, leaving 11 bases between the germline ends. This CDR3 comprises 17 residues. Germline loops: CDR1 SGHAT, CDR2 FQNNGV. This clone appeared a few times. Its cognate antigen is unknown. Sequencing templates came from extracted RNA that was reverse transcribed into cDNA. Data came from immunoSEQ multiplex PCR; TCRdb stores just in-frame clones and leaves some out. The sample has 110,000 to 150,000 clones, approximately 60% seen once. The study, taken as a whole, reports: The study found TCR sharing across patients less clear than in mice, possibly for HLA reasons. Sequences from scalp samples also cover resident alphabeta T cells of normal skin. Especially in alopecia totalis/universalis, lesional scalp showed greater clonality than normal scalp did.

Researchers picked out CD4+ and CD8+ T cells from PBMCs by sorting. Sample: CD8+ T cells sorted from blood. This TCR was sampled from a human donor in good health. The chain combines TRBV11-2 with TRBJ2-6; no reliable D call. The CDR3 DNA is TGTGCCAGCAGCTTAAAAAGCAGCTACTCTGGGGCCAACGTCCTGACTTTC. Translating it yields CASSLKSSYSGANVLTF.